This T cell receptor beta chain derives from a study of cytomegalovirus exposure and HLA in healthy donors. Study outcomes and limitations: Later findings reportedly placed an Asian-associated ancestry cluster below the roughly 660-donor mean for N-insertions.

Looked up from germline, CDR1 is LGHNA and CDR2 is YNFKEQ. V trimming: 5 bases; J trimming: 0 bases; junction bases outside the gene matches: 7. This CDR3 has 15 amino acids. Vbeta (60) and Jbeta (13) primers were used in the PCR. Method: immunoSEQ multiplex PCR; TCRdb's copy keeps in-frame clones and lacks some. The table has around 40,000 clones, approximately 70% seen once; the top ten hold nearly 4%. On this clone: Its antigen is as yet unknown.

The rearrangement joins TRBV4-2 to TRBJ2-7, with 7 bases matching TRBD1. This clonotype originated in a man in his forties in good health and CMV-seronegative. The sequenced material came from PBMCs. CDR3 nucleotides: TGTGCCAGCAGCTCACAGGGGCAAACCTCCTACGAGCAGTACTTC. Translated, it gives CASSSQGQTSYEQYF.